A selection of T cell receptor beta chains follows, all from one sample in a study of blood T cell repertoires in COVID-19. Clones were read by immunoSEQ multiplex PCR, and TCRdb kept only the in-frame ones, dropping some. This sample yields 310,000 or so clones, of which 70% to 90% are seen a single time; 1.3% belongs to the top ten. The sample taken for sequencing was peripheral blood. These receptors were collected from a man in his sixties or seventies with acute or convalescent COVID-19. The CDR3 runs from the conserved cysteine through the conserved F or W. The D gene is left open where the match is weak. Rows give clone size only sometimes, using once, few, many, or a class for an expanded clone.

clone_size	j_call	v_call	d_call	cdr3_aa	cdr3_nt
NA	TRBJ2-7	TRBV4-2	TRBD2	CASSLGLAGVGSYEQYF	TGTGCCAGCAGCCTGGGACTAGCGGGAGTGGGGTCCTACGAGCAGTACTTC
NA	TRBJ1-1	TRBV19	NA	CASSRDTGNTEAFF	TGTGCCAGTAGTCGGGACACGGGGAACACTGAAGCTTTCTTT
NA	TRBJ2-6	TRBV5-6	TRBD1	CASSRTGGRSGANVLTF	TGTGCCAGCAGCCGGACAGGGGGAAGGTCTGGGGCCAACGTCCTGACTTTC
NA	TRBJ1-4	TRBV5-1	NA	CASSLRGVWDEKLFF	TGCGCCAGCAGCTTGCGGGGGGTTTGGGATGAAAAACTGTTTTTT
few	TRBJ1-1	TRBV6-5	TRBD1	CASRGTTGHEAFF	TGTGCCAGCAGGGGTACGACAGGGCATGAAGCTTTCTTT
NA	TRBJ2-7	TRBV28	NA	CASNTDRPYEQYF	TGTGCCAGCAACACCGACAGACCCTACGAGCAGTACTTC
NA	TRBJ2-6	TRBV5-1	TRBD1	CASTRGTGYGANVLTF	TGCGCCAGCACCAGGGGGACAGGGTACGGGGCCAACGTCCTGACTTTC
NA	TRBJ1-1	TRBV29-1	TRBD1	CSATGSTGDRGPEAFF	TGCAGCGCTACGGGTTCGACAGGGGACAGGGGACCTGAAGCTTTCTTT
NA	TRBJ2-3	TRBV9	TRBD2	CASSPRPGLAGDTDTQYF	TGTGCCAGCAGCCCTCGGCCGGGACTAGCGGGTGACACAGATACGCAGTATTTT
NA	TRBJ2-3	TRBV29-1	TRBD1	CSVSDGTGGSDTQYF	TGCAGCGTTTCCGACGGGACAGGGGGCTCAGATACGCAGTATTTT
NA	TRBJ2-2	TRBV7-2	NA	CASSLSGRNTGELFF	TGTGCCAGCAGCTTATCAGGCAGGAACACCGGGGAGCTGTTTTTT
NA	TRBJ2-3	TRBV28	TRBD1	CASSLFRQGHSRDTQYF	TGTGCCAGCAGTTTATTTCGACAGGGGCATTCGAGAGATACGCAGTATTTT
once	TRBJ1-2	TRBV10-3	TRBD1	CAISLQGINYGYTF	TGTGCCATCAGCTTACAGGGGATTAACTATGGCTACACCTTC
NA	TRBJ2-7	TRBV7-8	TRBD2	CASSFSREEVQYF	TGTGCCAGCAGCTTCTCGCGGGAGGAGGTGCAGTACTTC
NA	TRBJ2-7	TRBV10-3	NA	CAIPRDEQYF	TGTGCCATCCCAAGAGACGAGCAGTACTTC